The 17 T cell receptor beta chains presented below share a single source sample, sequenced in a study of vaccination and CD4 T cells after COVID-19. Sequenced with the Oncomine TCR Beta short-read assay was DNA taken from cultured CD4+ T cells. In TCRdb, the PCR reads were re-called with MiXCR into one record per CDR3 protein. The sample yields about 10,000 distinct CDR3 sequences, less than 65% seen once. Treatment indicated: roughly 11-day PBMC culture with coronavirus spike peptide pools or control peptides (ViraFEST assay). Antigens of these TCRs are unknown. Source material: CD4+ T cells from blood, cultured in vitro. Receptors were obtained from a human donor who had recovered from COVID-19.

The chain recombines TRBV20-1 with TRBJ1-4; 7 bases line up with TRBD1. CDR3 length equals 14 residues. J was trimmed by 10 bases and V by 3 bases; bases with no gene match: 11. CDR1 and CDR2 from the germline V gene are DFQATT and SNEGSKA (reference sequence). This chain's CDR3 is CSASHSQGGVKLFF. CDR3 sequence (DNA): TGCAGTGCTAGTCACAGCCAGGGGGGAGTAAAACTGTTTTTT.

The chain links TRBV6-1 to TRBJ1-2; D may be TRBD1 (6 bases). The V end lost 2 bases, the J end lost 6 bases, and 13 bases lay between the germline ends. Germline V gene lookup returns CDR1 MNHNS and CDR2 SASEGT. The CDR3 runs to 14 residues. This chain's CDR3 is CASSEFRGRDGYTF. The CDR3 DNA follows: TGTGCCAGCAGTGAATTCAGGGGTCGGGATGGCTACACCTTC.

The chain joins TRBV20-1 to TRBJ1-2, with 9 bases that match TRBD1. The CDR3 runs to 13 residues. V shed 0 bases, J shed 5 bases, and the junction held 1 base outside the gene matches. Germline loops: CDR1 DFQATT, CDR2 SNEGSKA (reference sequence). In DNA form, the CDR3 reads TGCAGTGCTAGAGAGGGACAGGGTTATGGCTACACCTTC. The encoded protein is CSAREGQGYGYTF.

The table lists this clonotype with a few counts. This chain uses TRBV12-3 or TRBV12-4 with TRBJ1-6; possibly TRBD1 for D (6 bases). The CDR3 is 14 residues long. Trimming stripped 5 bases from V and 7 bases from J, with 12 bases between. This CDR3 is CASSRDRTNSPLHF. The CDR3 region has the DNA TGTGCCAGCAGTCGCGACAGGACAAATTCACCCCTCCACTTT.

Of note for this clonotype: A much larger clone sits a single nucleotide away, making a read error possible. The V gene is TRBV29-1, the J gene TRBJ1-1; D might be TRBD1 (6 bases). There are 15 residues in the CDR3. Per the germline V gene, CDR1 is SQVTM and CDR2 is ANQGSEA. CDR3 protein: CNVVLIQGARLEAFF. Written as DNA, the CDR3 is TGCAACGTTGTCCTAATACAGGGCGCGAGGCTTGAAGCTTTCTTT.

On this clonotype: The junction departs from germline at one end; a sequencing error may be responsible. J is TRBJ1-4 and V is TRBV28, with unresolved D. CDR3 length equals 14 residues. Germline values: CDR1 MDHEN, CDR2 SYDVKM. CDR3 in DNA: TGTGCCAGCAGCTTATTCACTGGTAGAGAAAAACTGTTTTTT. Its protein is CASSLFTGREKLFF.

The V gene is TRBV27, the J gene TRBJ2-4; D not certain. Trimming pared 5 bases from V and 0 bases from J, leaving 11 bases between. CDR1 is MNHEY, CDR2 SMNVEV, per germline (reference sequence). This CDR3 is built from 15 residues. This CDR3 is CASSPLGLAKNIQYF. In DNA form, the CDR3 reads TGTGCCAGCAGTCCCTTGGGTTTAGCCAAAAACATTCAGTACTTC.

V and J are TRBV23-1 and TRBJ2-7, with D perhaps TRBD1 or TRBD2 (5 bases each). TRBV23-1 is assigned to the ORF class and has an uncertain function. The length of the CDR3 is 16 residues. The ends were cut back, 4 bases at V and 3 bases at J, with 19 bases in the middle. The CDR3 DNA sequence: TGCGCCAGCAGTCCACCCCCGGGACGCCCGATCTACGAGCAGTACTTC. The encoded protein is CASSPPPGRPIYEQYF.

This chain uses TRBV7-9 with TRBJ2-2; D is possibly TRBD2 (6 bases). The germline V gene has CDR1 SEHNR and CDR2 FQNEAQ (reference sequence). The CDR3 spans 15 residues. Trimming shortened V by 6 bases and J by 1 base, and 12 bases separated the two germline ends. The CDR3 nucleotides read TGTGCCAGCAGTCTATTGGGGGGGAACACCGGGGAGCTGTTTTTT. Amino acid sequence: CASSLLGGNTGELFF.

The gene calls are TRBV12-3 or TRBV12-4 and TRBJ1-1; TRBD1 is a possible D gene (6 bases). V lost 6 bases and J lost 7, with 15 bases in between. The CDR3 has 13 residues. Written as DNA, the CDR3 is TGTGCCAGCAGCACCGGGACAAAACATGAAGCTTTCTTT. This sequence encodes CASSTGTKHEAFF.

This clonotype is medium-sized (0.01 to 0.1%) by share. V is TRBV6-2 or TRBV6-3 and J is TRBJ2-5, with D unclear. From germline, CDR1 is MNHEY and CDR2 SVGEGT. The V and J ends lost 4 bases and 11 bases respectively, with 14 bases between them. The length of the CDR3 is 12 residues. CDR3 region: CASSSSLLTQYF. For the CDR3, the DNA is TGTGCCAGCAGTTCCTCTCTACTAACTCAGTACTTC.

This rearrangement joins TRBV5-1 to TRBJ1-1; possible D gene TRBD1, 6 bases. CDR1 is SGHRS, CDR2 YFSETQ, per germline. The V and J ends lost 0 bases and 4 bases respectively, with 10 bases between them. The CDR3 runs 14 residues. The CDR3 loop is CASSLEQGGTEAFF. CDR3 DNA: TGCGCCAGCAGCTTGGAACAGGGCGGCACTGAAGCTTTCTTT.

The rearrangement joins TRBV5-4 to TRBJ2-5; the D gene is possibly TRBD2 (8 bases). V lost 4 bases, J lost 5 bases, and 18 bases lay in between. This CDR3 contains 15 residues. CDR1 and CDR2 (germline): SGHNT, YYREEE (reference sequence). CDR3 loop: CASSLRQGGRETQYF. CDR3 coding DNA: TGTGCCAGCAGCCTAAGACAGGGCGGGAGGGAGACCCAGTACTTC.

The chain employs TRBV6-1 and TRBJ1-2; perhaps TRBD1 as D (5 bases). Trimming took off 8 bases at V and 6 bases at J, with 13 bases between the two ends. CDR1 is MNHNS and CDR2 is SASEGT in the germline V gene. This CDR3 is 12 amino acids long. CDR3 in DNA: TGTGCCAGCCGGGGCCCTCTGGATGGCTACACCTTC. This codes for CASRGPLDGYTF.

The gene calls are TRBV19 and TRBJ1-5; D perhaps matches TRBD1 (5 bases). The CDR3 sequence is 15 residues long. CDR1 LNHDA and CDR2 SQIVND come from the germline V gene (reference sequence). The V end lost 7 bases, the J end lost 2 bases, and 15 bases lay between the germline ends. The CDR3 reads CASNGAQAGNQPQHF. CDR3 in DNA: TGTGCCAGTAACGGGGCCCAGGCAGGCAATCAGCCCCAGCATTTT. Full variable domain (remainder filled in from reference TRBV19 and TRBJ1-5): DGGITQSPKYLFRKEGQNVTLSCEQNLNHDAMYWYRQDPGQGLRLIYYSQIVNDFQKGDIAEGYSVSREKKESFPLTVTSAQKNPTAFYLCASNGAQAGNQPQHFGDGTRLSIL.

This chain links TRBV12-3 or TRBV12-4 with TRBJ1-2; maybe TRBD1 (6 bases). Trimming cost V 5 bases and J 5 bases, with 12 bases left between them. The CDR3 runs 13 residues. The CDR3 is CASSRDTEYGYTF. The CDR3 DNA sequence: TGTGCCAGCAGTCGGGACACCGAATATGGCTACACCTTC.

This clonotype has a handful of counts. V gene TRBV5-4 combines with J gene TRBJ1-6, with a possible D match to TRBD1 (5 bases). Per germline, CDR1 SGHNT and CDR2 YYREEE (reference sequence). The germline V and J ends were trimmed by 2 bases and 7 bases, with 16 bases remaining between them. The CDR3 sequence is 16 residues long. CDR3 sequence (DNA): TGTGCCAGCAGCTTTCCGTCAGGGTCGGGAAATTCACCCCTCCACTTT. Translating gives CASSFPSGSGNSPLHF.